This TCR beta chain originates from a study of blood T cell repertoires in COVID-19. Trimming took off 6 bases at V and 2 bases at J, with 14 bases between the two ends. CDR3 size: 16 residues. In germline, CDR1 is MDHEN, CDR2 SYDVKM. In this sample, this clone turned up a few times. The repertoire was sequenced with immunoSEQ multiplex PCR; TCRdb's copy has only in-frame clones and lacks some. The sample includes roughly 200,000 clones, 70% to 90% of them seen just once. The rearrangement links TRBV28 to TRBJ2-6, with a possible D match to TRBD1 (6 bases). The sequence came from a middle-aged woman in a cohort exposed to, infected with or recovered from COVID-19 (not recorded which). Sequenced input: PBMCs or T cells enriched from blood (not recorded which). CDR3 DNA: TGTGCCAGCAGGGGGGCAGACCCTACTGGGGCCAACGTCCTGACTTTC. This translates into CASRGADPTGANVLTF.